Below, 17 T cell receptor beta chains from the same sample are listed, as sequenced in a study of blood T cell repertoires in COVID-19. Measured with immunoSEQ multiplex PCR; TCRdb has only the in-frame clones, and not every one. This sample has 250,000 to 300,000 clones; roughly 88% occur once, and the top ten carry 1%. Sequencing was done on a sample of PBMCs or T cells enriched from blood (not recorded which). All receptors derive from a woman in her twenties or thirties who had recovered from COVID-19.

This clone was observed a single time. The chain links TRBV7-3 to TRBJ1-6; 10 bases align to TRBD1. V was pared by 2 bases and J by 6 bases, with 4 bases of the junction left unmatched. The CDR3 contains 16 residues. Germline CDR1 is SGHTA and CDR2 is FQGTGA. In DNA, the CDR3 is TGTGCCAGCAGCTTAGCGGGGACAGGGGCTAATTCACCCCTCCACTTT. Its protein is CASSLAGTGANSPLHF.

This chain joins TRBV4-3 and TRBJ1-2, with D perhaps matching TRBD1 (5 bases). The germline gives CDR1 LGHNA, CDR2 YSLEER. V dropped 5 bases and J dropped 8 bases, with 12 bases sitting between them. There are 12 residues in the CDR3. The CDR3: CASSEWGRGYTF. The CDR3 region has the DNA TGCGCCAGCAGCGAATGGGGCCGGGGCTACACCTTC.

This clone turned up a few times. The chain employs TRBV7-9 and TRBJ2-1, with 12 bases that match TRBD2. The germline gives CDR1 SEHNR, CDR2 FQNEAQ (reference sequence). The CDR3 is 15 amino acids. Unmatched junction bases numbered 8, after V lost 8 bases and J lost 6 bases. The CDR3 here is CASHTASGRGNEQFF. The CDR3 DNA is TGTGCCAGCCATACGGCTAGCGGGAGGGGCAATGAGCAGTTCTTC.

This chain links TRBV11-3 with TRBJ1-1; tentative D call: TRBD1 (6 bases). Germline CDR1 reads SGHNT; CDR2 reads YENEEA. The CDR3 contains 14 residues. Trimming left V 5 bases short and J 4 bases short, with 14 bases between. CDR3 sequence reads: CASSTGLWATEAFF. The CDR3, as DNA: TGTGCCAGCAGCACAGGGCTCTGGGCCACTGAAGCTTTCTTT.

The CDR3 nucleotides are TGCAGCGTAATACAGGTCCTAGTGGGTGAAGCTTTCTTT. This codes for CSVIQVLVGEAFF. The chain joins TRBV29-1 to TRBJ1-1; D is perhaps TRBD1 (5 bases). The CDR3 has 13 amino acids. Between the trimmed V and J ends, which lost 6 bases and 7 bases, there was a span of 18 bases. The germline V gene has CDR1 SQVTM and CDR2 ANQGSEA.

The rearrangement links TRBV5-1 to TRBJ2-3, with D perhaps TRBD2 (6 bases). Trimming took 4 bases from V and 0 from J, leaving 15 bases between them. This CDR3 region has 16 residues. Germline CDR1 is SGHRS and CDR2 is YFSETQ. In DNA, the CDR3 is TGCGCCAGCAGCCACTCGGGAGAGGCTAGCACAGATACGCAGTATTTT. It encodes CASSHSGEASTDTQYF. The variable domain in full, completed from reference TRBV5-1 and TRBJ2-3, reads KAGVTQTPRYLIKTRGQQVTLSCSPISGHRSVSWYQQTPGQGLQFLFEYFSETQRNKGNFPGRFSGRQFSNSRSEMNVSTLELGDSALYLCASSHSGEASTDTQYFGPGTRLTVL.

This chain connects TRBV5-8 to TRBJ1-5; D unclear. This CDR3 region has 12 residues. V was pared by 1 base and J by 7 bases, with 6 bases between. CDR1 and CDR2 from the germline V gene are SGHTS and YDEGEE. The CDR3 here is CASSLPKQPQHF. CDR3 coding DNA: TGTGCCAGCAGCTTGCCAAAACAGCCCCAGCATTTT.

This chain uses TRBV19 with TRBJ2-5; tentative D call: TRBD1 (7 bases). V dropped 4 bases and J dropped 5 bases, with 11 bases sitting between them. CDR1 is LNHDA, CDR2 SQIVND, per germline (reference sequence). This CDR3 is built from 13 residues. The CDR3: CASSTGGLETQYF. Written as DNA, the CDR3 is TGTGCCAGTAGTACAGGGGGGCTCGAGACCCAGTACTTC.

The chain carries TRBV28 and TRBJ2-3; 8 nucleotides align to TRBD1. Germline V lookup: CDR1 MDHEN, CDR2 SYDVKM. The V segment lost 2 bases and the J segment 10 bases; nucleotides outside the gene matches: 2. CDR3 length equals 12 residues. In nucleotides, the CDR3 is TGTGCCAGCAGTTTAGTGGGACAGGCGCAGTATTTT. Encoded protein: CASSLVGQAQYF.

The rearrangement links TRBV29-1 to TRBJ1-1, with 7 bases matching TRBD1. Germline loops: CDR1 SQVTM, CDR2 ANQGSEA. The J segment lost 1 base and the V segment lost 7 bases, leaving 6 bases of the junction unmatched. This CDR3 has 13 amino acids. The CDR3 is CSARGQQNTEAFF. The CDR3 DNA follows: TGCAGCGCTAGGGGACAGCAGAACACTGAAGCTTTCTTT.

The V and J genes are TRBV5-1 and TRBJ1-1, with a possible D match to TRBD1 (5 bases). Germline-derived CDR1 and CDR2 are SGHRS and YFSETQ. The CDR3 has 13 amino acids. V was pared by 4 bases and J by 4 bases, with 11 bases between. The CDR3 protein is CASSELGGTEAFF. Here the CDR3 DNA reads TGCGCCAGCAGCGAACTGGGGGGCACTGAAGCTTTCTTT. The full variable domain, in which reference TRBV5-1 and TRBJ1-1 provide the parts outside the CDR3, is KAGVTQTPRYLIKTRGQQVTLSCSPISGHRSVSWYQQTPGQGLQFLFEYFSETQRNKGNFPGRFSGRQFSNSRSEMNVSTLELGDSALYLCASSELGGTEAFFGQGTRLTVV.

V and J are TRBV6-5 and TRBJ1-1; 8 nucleotides line up with TRBD1. V lost 6 bases and J lost 2; bases outside the gene matches: 8. CDR3 length equals 15 residues. Germline CDR1 and CDR2: MNHEY and SVGAGI. CDR3 DNA: TGTGCCAGCAGACCGGACAGGGCGTTCAACACTGAAGCTTTCTTT. Protein: CASRPDRAFNTEAFF.

The count of this clone is one. V is TRBV28 and J is TRBJ1-1; D is undetermined. The germline V and J ends were trimmed by 4 bases and 4 bases, with 19 bases remaining between them. The germline V gene encodes CDR1 MDHEN and CDR2 SYDVKM. This CDR3 contains 16 residues. CDR3 loop: CASSYARGISFTEAFF. CDR3 nucleotide sequence: TGTGCCAGCAGTTACGCCCGCGGAATTAGCTTCACTGAAGCTTTCTTT.

This chain joins TRBV5-4 and TRBJ1-6; TRBD1 aligns across 7 bases. CDR1 and CDR2 (germline): SGHNT, YYREEE (reference sequence). V lost 3 bases and J lost 8; bases outside the gene matches: 5. The CDR3 has 14 amino acids. CDR3 loop: CASSSTGVDSPLHF. CDR3 bases: TGTGCCAGCAGCTCAACAGGGGTAGATTCACCCCTCCACTTT.

In its sample, this clone was seen once. V gene TRBV6-5 combines with J gene TRBJ1-4; no clear D. There are 14 residues in the CDR3. In germline, CDR1 is MNHEY, CDR2 SVGAGI. V was trimmed by 10 bases and J by 0 bases, leaving 12 bases between them. The CDR3 nucleotides read TGTGCCACCACGAGGAGTGCAACTAATGAAAAACTGTTTTTT. Amino acid sequence: CATTRSATNEKLFF.

The chain combines TRBV6-5 with TRBJ2-7; a possible D gene is TRBD1 (6 bases). The germline V gene encodes CDR1 MNHEY and CDR2 SVGAGI. The ends were cut back, 8 bases at V and 2 bases at J, with 19 bases in the middle. CDR3 length: 15 residues. This CDR3 reads CASSGRGHPTYEQYF. The CDR3 DNA sequence: TGTGCCAGCTCTGGACGGGGACACCCGACCTACGAGCAGTACTTC.

This clone was picked up one time. The chain is built from TRBV5-1 and TRBJ1-4; tentative D call: TRBD1 (6 bases). Germline CDR1 and CDR2: SGHRS and YFSETQ. Trimming took off 1 base at V and 6 bases at J, with 10 bases between the two ends. The CDR3 is 14 amino acids. CDR3 in amino acids: CASSLFPGDEKLFF. CDR3 nucleotide sequence: TGCGCCAGCAGCTTGTTTCCAGGGGATGAAAAACTGTTTTTT.